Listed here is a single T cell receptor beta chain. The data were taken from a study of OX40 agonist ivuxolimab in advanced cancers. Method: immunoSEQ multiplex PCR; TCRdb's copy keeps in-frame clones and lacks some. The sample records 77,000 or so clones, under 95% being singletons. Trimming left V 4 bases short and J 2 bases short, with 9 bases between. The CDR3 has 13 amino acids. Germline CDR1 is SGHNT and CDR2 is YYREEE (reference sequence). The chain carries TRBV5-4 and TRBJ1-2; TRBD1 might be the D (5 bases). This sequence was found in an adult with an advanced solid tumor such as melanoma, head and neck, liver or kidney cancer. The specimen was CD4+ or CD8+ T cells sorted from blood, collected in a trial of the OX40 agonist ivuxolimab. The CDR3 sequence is CASSPGPNYGYTF. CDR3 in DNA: TGTGCCAGCAGCCCGGGACCCAACTATGGCTACACCTTC.